This T cell receptor beta chain came from a study of blood T cell repertoires in COVID-19. Background on the study: Italy, Spain and the United States were the sources of the convalescent and acute COVID-19 samples. PBMCs, B-cell-depleted T cells, or T cells provided the cDNA or gDNA that made up the material.

In the authors' methods: It was from reference gene primer amplification that nucleated cell counts were estimated. Libraries were prepared by immunoSEQ multiplex PCR; TCRdb keeps only in-frame clonotypes and omits some of them. The DNA gave D and trimming, while V, J and clone size come from that table. The sample shows approximately 160,000 clones, 85% to 95% of them seen only once. This CDR3 region has 15 residues. With V trimmed by 2 bases and J by 0 bases, 3 bases remained unmatched. CDR1 and CDR2 (germline): MDHEN, SYDVKM. The genes are TRBV28 and TRBJ1-2, with TRBD1 identical over 7 bases. This TCR came from a man aged 50-59 years with acute or convalescent COVID-19. What was sequenced was peripheral blood. CDR3 amino acids: CASSLPDRANYGYTF. In nucleotides, the CDR3 is TGTGCCAGCAGTTTACCCGACAGGGCTAACTATGGCTACACCTTC.